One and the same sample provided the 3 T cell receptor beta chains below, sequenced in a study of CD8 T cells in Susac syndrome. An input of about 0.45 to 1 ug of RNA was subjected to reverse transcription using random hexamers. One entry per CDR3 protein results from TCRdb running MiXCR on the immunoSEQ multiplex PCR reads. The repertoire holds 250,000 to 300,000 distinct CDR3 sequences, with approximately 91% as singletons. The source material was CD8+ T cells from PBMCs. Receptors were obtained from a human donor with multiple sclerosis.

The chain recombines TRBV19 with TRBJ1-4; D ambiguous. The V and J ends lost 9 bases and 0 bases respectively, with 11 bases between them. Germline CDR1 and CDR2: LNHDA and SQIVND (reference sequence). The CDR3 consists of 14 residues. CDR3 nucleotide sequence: TGTGCCAGCCTCCCGAGAGCAACTAATGAAAAACTGTTTTTT. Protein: CASLPRATNEKLFF.

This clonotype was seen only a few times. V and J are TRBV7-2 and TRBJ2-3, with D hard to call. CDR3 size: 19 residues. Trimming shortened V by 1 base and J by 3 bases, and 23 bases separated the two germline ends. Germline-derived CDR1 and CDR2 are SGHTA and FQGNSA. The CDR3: CASSLELAPLLYGTDTQYF. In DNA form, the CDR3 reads TGTGCCAGCAGCTTAGAGCTGGCACCCCTGCTTTATGGAACAGATACGCAGTATTTT.

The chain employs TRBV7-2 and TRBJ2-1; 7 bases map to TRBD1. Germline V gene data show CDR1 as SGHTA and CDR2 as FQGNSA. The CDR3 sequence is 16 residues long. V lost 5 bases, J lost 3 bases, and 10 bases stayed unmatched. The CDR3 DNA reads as TGTGCCAGCAGCCTTCACAGACAGGGCTACTACAATGAGCAGTTCTTC. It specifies CASSLHRQGYYNEQFF. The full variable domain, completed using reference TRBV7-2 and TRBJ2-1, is GAGVSQSPSNKVTEKGKDVELRCDPISGHTALYWYRQSLGQGLEFLIYFQGNSAPDKSGLPSDRFSAERTGGSVSTLTIQRTQQEDSAVYLCASSLHRQGYYNEQFFGPGTRLTVL.